This TCR beta chain stems from a study of blood T cell repertoires in COVID-19. About the research overall: The United States, Italy and Spain were the sources of the acute and convalescent COVID-19 samples.

The study counted Cohort 3 donors as recovered given two negative PCRs, clearance, or symptom resolution. Sequenced by immunoSEQ multiplex PCR; TCRdb stores in-frame clones only, minus some. This sample has around 250,000 clones, with roughly 88% found just once. The receptor was isolated from a woman in her forties or fifties who had recovered from COVID-19. Sequencing was carried out using PBMCs or T cells enriched from blood (not recorded which).

The CDR3 is CASSLKRPGGADSNQPQHF. The CDR3 DNA reads as TGTGCCAGCAGCTTAAAGCGTCCAGGGGGCGCCGATAGCAATCAGCCCCAGCATTTT. V usage is TRBV7-8 and J usage is TRBJ1-5; the match to TRBD1 covers 8 bases. From germline, CDR1 is SGHVS and CDR2 FQNEAQ. The CDR3 runs 19 residues. V lost 2 bases and J lost 0; bases outside the gene matches: 12.